These T cell receptor beta chains were read from a single sample in a study of blood T cell repertoires in COVID-19. Profiling relied on immunoSEQ multiplex PCR, and the TCRdb table lists in-frame clones only, not all of them. Of about 180,000 clones detected, 80% to 90% appear once; the ten largest clones hold around 9%. Sequenced material: peripheral blood. The receptors derive from a man aged 45-60 years with active or convalescent COVID-19. Both conserved end residues are part of each CDR3. D genes are given only for firm matches. Not every row has a clone size; where given, it reads once, few, many or a size class.

D	V	size	J	length	CDR3	DNA
-	TRBV11-2	-	TRBJ1-2	13	CASSITGNYGYTF	TGTGCCAGCAGCATCACAGGGAACTATGGCTACACCTTC
TRBD1	TRBV27	-	TRBJ1-3	17	CASRAGTGGGSGNTIYF	TGTGCCAGCAGGGCGGGGACAGGCGGTGGTAGCGGAAACACCATATATTTT
TRBD2	TRBV5-5	-	TRBJ2-3	15	CASSLEVAGADTQYF	TGTGCCAGCAGCTTGGAAGTAGCGGGGGCAGATACGCAGTATTTT
TRBD1	TRBV11-2	-	TRBJ2-1	15	CASSLTGTVDNEQFF	TGTGCCAGCAGCCTTACCGGGACAGTAGACAATGAGCAGTTCTTC
TRBD2	TRBV7-9	-	TRBJ2-7	18	CASSLTWASGGSPFEQYF	TGTGCCAGCAGCTTAACTTGGGCTAGCGGGGGCTCCCCGTTCGAGCAGTACTTC
TRBD2	TRBV6-5	few	TRBJ2-5	14	CAALKGTRSETQYF	TGTGCCGCATTAAAGGGGACTAGGTCAGAGACCCAGTACTTC
TRBD2	TRBV2	-	TRBJ2-7	12	CASSREVREQYF	TGTGCCAGCAGCCGGGAGGTGAGGGAGCAGTACTTC
-	TRBV30	few	TRBJ1-1	14	CAWSVRGRGTEAFF	TGTGCCTGGAGTGTACGCGGTAGAGGGACTGAAGCTTTCTTT
TRBD1	TRBV18	-	TRBJ1-6	15	CASSPTTGVDSPLHF	TGTGCCAGCTCCCCTACCACAGGGGTGGATTCACCCCTCCACTTT
-	TRBV7-3	-	TRBJ1-1	13	CASSSTENTEAFF	TGTGCCAGCAGCTCGACAGAAAACACTGAAGCTTTCTTT
TRBD1	TRBV15	-	TRBJ2-6	16	CATSRAGGAGANVLTF	TGTGCCACCAGCAGAGCAGGGGGCGCTGGGGCCAACGTCCTGACTTTC
TRBD1	TRBV6-5	-	TRBJ2-7	14	CASSTRDREYEQYF	TGTGCCAGCAGTACCCGGGACAGGGAGTACGAGCAGTACTTC
TRBD2	TRBV19	-	TRBJ2-1	17	CASSIRASGTSYNEQFF	TGTGCCAGTAGTATTAGGGCTAGCGGAACCTCCTACAATGAGCAGTTCTTC
-	TRBV28	-	TRBJ2-7	15	CASRPGGAESYEQYF	TGTGCCAGCCGCCCCGGAGGGGCGGAATCCTACGAGCAGTACTTC
TRBD2	TRBV6-5	-	TRBJ2-3	15	CASSRPGTSGDTQYF	TGTGCCAGCAGCCGTCCCGGGACTAGCGGAGATACGCAGTATTTT
TRBD1	TRBV30	-	TRBJ1-4	14	CAWATGGGGEKLFF	TGTGCCTGGGCTACGGGAGGGGGCGGTGAAAAACTGTTTTTT
-	TRBV6-4	once	TRBJ2-2	15	CASSPRGHLTGELFF	TGTGCCAGCAGCCCTAGGGGACACCTCACCGGGGAGCTGTTTTTT
-	TRBV6-5	-	TRBJ1-5	15	CASSYWGEGNQPQHF	TGTGCCAGCAGTTACTGGGGGGAAGGCAATCAGCCCCAGCATTTT
TRBD1	TRBV29-1	-	TRBJ1-3	13	CSVEGQGANTIYF	TGCAGCGTTGAGGGACAGGGGGCAAACACCATATATTTT
-	TRBV7-9	-	TRBJ1-4	12	CASSLNRVGLFF	TGTGCCAGCAGCTTGAACAGGGTGGGACTGTTTTTT
-	TRBV29-1	-	TRBJ2-2	12	CSVSSGAGELFF	TGCAGCGTTTCCTCGGGGGCCGGGGAGCTGTTTTTT
TRBD1	TRBV5-5	once	TRBJ1-6	15	CASSLIGTGNSPLHF	TGTGCCAGCAGCTTAATAGGGACAGGGAATTCACCCCTCCACTTT
TRBD1	TRBV7-7	-	TRBJ1-1	16	CASSLKKGARYTEAFF	TGTGCCAGCAGCTTAAAGAAGGGGGCTAGGTACACTGAAGCTTTCTTT
TRBD1	TRBV7-2	-	TRBJ1-2	14	CASSLQTGDNGYTF	TGTGCCAGCAGCCTTCAAACAGGGGACAATGGCTACACCTTC
TRBD1	TRBV11-2	-	TRBJ1-5	14	CASTSSGGTGPQHF	TGTGCCAGCACCTCTTCAGGGGGGACCGGGCCCCAGCATTTT
-	TRBV19	-	TRBJ2-1	16	CASSPSLSNLYNEQFF	TGTGCCAGTAGTCCTTCCCTTTCAAACTTATACAATGAGCAGTTCTTC
TRBD2	TRBV24-1	-	TRBJ2-1	15	CATSDTGTSGNEQFF	TGTGCCACCAGTGATACCGGGACTAGCGGGAATGAGCAGTTCTTC
TRBD2	TRBV27	-	TRBJ2-3	13	CASSAGPTDTQYF	TGTGCCAGCTCAGCGGGACCCACAGATACGCAGTATTTT
TRBD1	TRBV24-1	-	TRBJ1-5	14	CATSGTGVSQPQHF	TGTGCCACCTCCGGGACAGGGGTTAGTCAGCCCCAGCATTTT
TRBD1	TRBV29-1	-	TRBJ1-1	15	CSGRNLQGTNTEAFF	TGCAGCGGGCGGAACTTACAGGGGACTAACACTGAAGCTTTCTTT
-	TRBV7-2	-	TRBJ2-5	15	CASSRTSQGGETQYF	TGTGCCAGCAGCCGTACATCTCAGGGTGGTGAGACCCAGTACTTC
TRBD1	TRBV5-1	-	TRBJ2-7	15	CASSSAGTGRYEQYF	TGCGCCAGCAGCTCAGCCGGGACAGGGAGGTACGAGCAGTACTTC
TRBD1	TRBV6-6	-	TRBJ1-1	15	CASNPNDRVGTEAFF	TGTGCCAGCAACCCCAATGACAGGGTGGGCACTGAAGCTTTCTTT
TRBD1	TRBV19	-	TRBJ2-1	15	CASTTGTGVRNEQFF	TGTGCCAGCACCACCGGGACAGGGGTTAGAAATGAGCAGTTCTTC
-	TRBV5-1	-	TRBJ2-5	15	CASSSGDFRLETQYF	TGCGCCAGCAGCTCGGGTGATTTTCGCCTAGAGACCCAGTACTTC
-	TRBV29-1	-	TRBJ1-2	11	CSVRGGYGYTF	TGCAGCGTCCGCGGGGGCTATGGCTACACCTTC
TRBD1	TRBV27	-	TRBJ2-2	16	CASSPKPNRGSGELFF	TGTGCCAGCAGTCCGAAACCTAACAGGGGTTCCGGGGAGCTGTTTTTT
-	TRBV5-5	-	TRBJ1-5	13	CASSSHRDQPQHF	TGTGCCAGCAGCTCGCACAGGGATCAGCCCCAGCATTTT
-	TRBV24-1	-	TRBJ2-1	16	CATSDFQSGQYNEQFF	TGTGCCACCAGTGATTTTCAGTCGGGACAATACAATGAGCAGTTCTTC
TRBD1	TRBV5-1	-	TRBJ2-7	15	CASTRSGQGTYEQYF	TGCGCCAGCACGCGGTCGGGACAGGGGACATACGAGCAGTACTTC
-	TRBV5-1	-	TRBJ2-1	16	CASSLGRFGSYNEQFF	TGCGCCAGCAGCTTGGGCAGGTTCGGCTCCTACAATGAGCAGTTCTTC
-	TRBV6-2/TRBV6-3	once	TRBJ2-1	14	CASSYRGSYNEQFF	TGTGCCAGCAGTTATAGGGGCTCCTACAATGAGCAGTTCTTC
TRBD1	TRBV5-6	-	TRBJ1-5	16	CASSRTGGSWKQPQHF	TGTGCCAGCAGCAGGACAGGGGGGAGCTGGAAACAGCCCCAGCATTTT
TRBD1	TRBV30	-	TRBJ1-2	13	CAWSLTGVYGYTF	TGTGCCTGGAGTTTGACAGGGGTCTATGGCTACACCTTC
TRBD1	TRBV7-9	-	TRBJ1-3	16	CASSLGGTASGNTIYF	TGTGCCAGCAGCTTAGGTGGGACAGCCTCTGGAAACACCATATATTTT
-	TRBV15	-	TRBJ1-3	16	CATSRVVSGAGNTIYF	TGTGCCACCAGCAGAGTTGTGTCAGGGGCTGGAAACACCATATATTTT
TRBD1	TRBV6-5	-	TRBJ1-5	16	CASSYSGTGYNQPQHF	TGTGCCAGCAGTTACTCCGGGACAGGGTATAATCAGCCCCAGCATTTT
TRBD1	TRBV27	few	TRBJ1-1	15	CASRTGGSGNTEAFF	TGTGCCAGCAGGACAGGGGGCTCAGGGAACACTGAAGCTTTCTTT
-	TRBV3-1/TRBV3-2	-	TRBJ2-2	14	CASRGDAGNRELFF	TGTGCCAGCAGGGGAGACGCCGGGAACCGGGAGCTGTTTTTT
TRBD2	TRBV6-2/TRBV6-3	-	TRBJ2-3	16	CASSYTSGDSTDTQYF	TGTGCCAGCAGTTACACCAGCGGGGATAGCACAGATACGCAGTATTTT
-	TRBV6-5	-	TRBJ2-7	14	CASTSTPRGDEQYF	TGTGCCAGCACCTCAACCCCCAGGGGCGACGAGCAGTACTTC
-	TRBV6-5	-	TRBJ2-3	16	CASSYSGQGHTDTQYF	TGTGCCAGCAGTTACTCGGGGCAGGGACACACAGATACGCAGTATTTT
-	TRBV14	-	TRBJ2-2	17	CASSQPPGHRNTGELFF	TGTGCCAGCAGCCAGCCCCCGGGACACCGGAACACCGGGGAGCTGTTTTTT